Below are 16 T cell receptor beta chains sequenced from a single sample in a study of T cell repertoires in cytomegalovirus infection. TCRdb used MiXCR to reprocess the reads, holding one entry per CDR3 protein. The data show about 260,000 distinct CDR3 sequences, approximately 8.3% seen once. The specimen was PBMCs. These receptors were collected from a human donor in good health (CMV status not recorded). Some clones in this sample may be carry-over from other donors' samples.

This clonotype has at least ten counts. This chain joins TRBV2 and TRBJ2-7; D is unclear. Per the germline V gene, CDR1 is SNHLY and CDR2 is FYNNEI. The CDR3 covers 11 residues. V was pared by 6 bases and J by 3 bases, with 6 bases between. CDR3 residues: CASRGDYEQYF. In nucleotides, the CDR3 is TGTGCCAGCAGGGGTGACTACGAGCAGTACTTC.

The gene calls are TRBV19 and TRBJ1-3; a possible D gene is TRBD1 (5 bases). This CDR3 contains 15 residues. Trimming removed 6 bases from V and 0 bases from J, with 12 bases in between. Germline CDR1 LNHDA, CDR2 SQIVND (reference sequence). CDR3 DNA sequence: TGTGCCAGTAGGCCAACAGGAAGCTCTGGAAACACCATATATTTT. It is translated as CASRPTGSSGNTIYF.

At least ten counts were recorded for this clonotype. The CDR3 spells CASSLVPTEAFF. As DNA, the CDR3 is TGTGCCAGCAGCTTAGTTCCCACCGAAGCTTTCTTT. J is TRBJ1-1 and V is TRBV7-2, with D hard to call. This CDR3 region has 12 residues. The V and J ends lost 1 base and 8 bases respectively, with 8 bases between them. Germline CDR1 reads SGHTA; CDR2 reads FQGNSA.

This clonotype has a handful of counts. The chain couples TRBV20-1 to TRBJ2-1; 8 positions agree with TRBD2. After removal of 3 bases from V and 15 bases from J, the junction contained 13 bases not matched to a gene. The CDR3 extends over 13 amino acids. CDR1 is DFQATT, CDR2 SNEGSKA, per germline (reference sequence). The CDR3 region is CSASGAGGPFRFF. CDR3 in DNA: TGCAGTGCTAGCGGGGCGGGAGGCCCTTTTCGGTTCTTC.

At least ten counts were recorded for this clonotype. V usage is TRBV7-2 and J usage is TRBJ2-2; D possibly corresponds to TRBD1 (6 bases). CDR3 length: 17 amino acids. In germline, CDR1 is SGHTA, CDR2 FQGNSA. Trimming shortened V by 1 base and J by 0 bases, and 12 bases separated the two germline ends. CDR3 amino acids: CASSLGPQGSNTGELFF. In DNA form, the CDR3 reads TGTGCCAGCAGCTTAGGTCCACAGGGATCGAACACCGGGGAGCTGTTTTTT. Full variable domain (outside the CDR3, taken from reference TRBV7-2 and TRBJ2-2): GAGVSQSPSNKVTEKGKDVELRCDPISGHTALYWYRQSLGQGLEFLIYFQGNSAPDKSGLPSDRFSAERTGGSVSTLTIQRTQQEDSAVYLCASSLGPQGSNTGELFFGEGSRLTVL.

In this sample, this clonotype turned up many times. A much larger clone is a single base away; this may be a read error. In DNA form, the CDR3 reads TGTGCCAGCAGCTCCGGGACAGGGAGCTCCTACGAGCAGTACTTC. Translating gives CASSSGTGSSYEQYF. This chain uses TRBV7-8 with TRBJ2-7; the match to TRBD1 covers 9 bases. The CDR3 contains 15 residues. With V trimmed by 4 bases and J by 0 bases, 4 bases remained unmatched. The germline V gene has CDR1 SGHVS and CDR2 FQNEAQ. The full variable domain, its missing parts supplied by reference TRBV7-8 and TRBJ2-7, is GAGVSQSPRYKVAKRGQDVALRCDPISGHVSLFWYQQALGQGPEFLTYFQNEAQLDKSGLPSDRFFAERPEGSVSTLKIQRTQQEDSAVYLCASSSGTGSSYEQYFGPGTRLTVT.

This clonotype was seen ten or more times. The chain links TRBV11-2 to TRBJ2-5; TRBD1 aligns across 8 bases. The CDR3 sequence is 15 residues long. The germline V gene has CDR1 SGHAT and CDR2 FQNNGV. V shed 2 bases and J 2 bases; nucleotides not matched to a gene: 4. CDR3 DNA sequence: TGTGCCAGCAGCTTACCCGGACAGGGACAAGAGACCCAGTACTTC. Translated: CASSLPGQGQETQYF.

This clonotype has at least ten counts. This chain links TRBV7-2 with TRBJ2-7, with D perhaps TRBD1 (5 bases). V lost 6 bases, J lost 0 bases, and 15 bases lay in between. CDR3 length: 15 amino acids. Per the germline V gene, CDR1 is SGHTA and CDR2 is FQGNSA. The CDR3 DNA follows: TGTGCCAGCAGTCCCCTGACAGTTCACTCCTACGAGCAGTACTTC. Protein: CASSPLTVHSYEQYF.

J is TRBJ1-1 and V is TRBV3-1; TRBD1 matches at 10 bases. Trimming cost V 2 bases and J 4 bases; bases outside gene matches: 7. CDR3 length: 16 amino acids. Germline CDR1 and CDR2: LGHDT and YNNKEL (reference sequence). The CDR3 reads CASSQNLGQGTTEAFF. The CDR3 DNA is TGTGCCAGCAGCCAAAACTTGGGACAGGGGACCACTGAAGCTTTCTTT.

This clonotype has a count of ten or more. V usage is TRBV7-2 and J usage is TRBJ2-5; 11 bases are a match to TRBD2. V lost 4 bases to trimming and J lost 3 bases; unmatched junction nucleotides: 7. This CDR3 spans 16 amino acids. Germline-derived CDR1 and CDR2 are SGHTA and FQGNSA. CDR3 loop: CASSSAPGLAEETQYF. As DNA, the CDR3 is TGTGCCAGCAGCTCCGCTCCGGGACTAGCGGAAGAGACCCAGTACTTC.

The sample holds many counts of this clonotype. The rearrangement uses TRBV7-2 and TRBJ2-3, with D possibly TRBD1 on 6 matching bases. Germline CDR1 SGHTA, CDR2 FQGNSA. V was clipped by 4 bases and J by 0 bases, with 14 bases between them. There are 16 residues in the CDR3. The CDR3: CASSSYGTSSTDTQYF. The CDR3, as DNA: TGTGCCAGCAGCTCGTACGGGACATCTAGCACAGATACGCAGTATTTT.

This clonotype was seen a single time. The chain is built from TRBV12-3 or TRBV12-4 and TRBJ1-6; no reliable D call. V dropped 8 bases and J dropped 7 bases, with 12 bases sitting between them. This CDR3 contains 13 residues. CDR3 nucleotides: TGTGCCAGCCGATTAAGTGGGAATTCACCCCTCCACTTT. Translating gives CASRLSGNSPLHF.

This clonotype appeared many times. V is TRBV7-2 and J is TRBJ2-1; 8 bases are a match to TRBD2. Germline V gene sequence: CDR1 SGHTA, CDR2 FQGNSA. The ends lost 5 bases at V and 7 bases at J; junction bases unmatched: 13. The CDR3 runs to 16 residues. The CDR3 loop reads CASSQAFSGGQNEQFF. The DNA of the CDR3 is TGTGCCAGCAGCCAAGCCTTCTCGGGAGGGCAAAATGAGCAGTTCTTC.

This clonotype was recorded at least ten times. This sequence joins TRBV19 and TRBJ2-5, with a weak D call TRBD1 (6 bases). V lost 8 bases and J lost 7, with 20 bases in between. The CDR3 is 14 residues long. The germline V gene has CDR1 LNHDA and CDR2 SQIVND (reference sequence). CDR3: CASETGTSRGTQYF. In DNA, the CDR3 is TGTGCCAGTGAAACCGGGACATCGAGAGGGACCCAGTACTTC.

This clonotype has ten or more counts. The V and J genes are TRBV7-2 and TRBJ2-7, with 7 bases identical to TRBD2. Germline V gene sequence: CDR1 SGHTA, CDR2 FQGNSA. There are 15 residues in the CDR3. Losses at the gene ends were 3 bases for V and 1 base for J; bases not matched to a gene: 6. CDR3 amino acids: CASSFGEGRSYEQYF. DNA of the CDR3: TGTGCCAGCAGCTTCGGGGAGGGACGATCCTACGAGCAGTACTTC.

This clonotype was detected many times. The V gene is TRBV28, the J gene TRBJ1-1; the D gene is possibly TRBD1 (6 bases). Trimming removed 6 bases at V and 7 bases at J, with 12 bases between. The germline CDR1 and CDR2 sequences are MDHEN and SYDVKM. This CDR3 has 12 residues. The CDR3 DNA reads TGTGCCAGCAGAACCGGACAGTTTGAAGCTTTCTTT. It encodes CASRTGQFEAFF.